The 18 T cell receptor beta chains below come from one sample, sequenced in a study of T cell repertoires in cytomegalovirus infection. TCRdb called the reads again in MiXCR, with one record for every CDR3 protein. The table records some 280,000 distinct CDR3 sequences, roughly an eighth of them present only once. Specimen: PBMCs. The receptors here all came from a human donor in good health (CMV status not recorded). Some clones in this sample may be carry-over from other donors' samples.

The genes are TRBV29-1 and TRBJ2-1; TRBD2 matches at 9 bases. J gave up 2 bases and V 7 bases, and 9 bases lay outside the gene matches. The CDR3 has 15 amino acids. Per the germline V gene, CDR1 is SQVTM and CDR2 is ANQGSEA. The CDR3 DNA reads as TGCAGCGCAAAGGGGCTAGCGGGGCCCTACAATGAGCAGTTCTTC. Protein sequence: CSAKGLAGPYNEQFF.

This clonotype was recorded many times. V is TRBV7-2 and J is TRBJ1-1; the D is unclear. The CDR3 covers 12 residues. Trimming left V 4 bases short and J 8 bases short, with 11 bases between. CDR1 is SGHTA, CDR2 FQGNSA, per germline. The CDR3 loop is CASSYPGSEAFF. The DNA of the CDR3 is TGTGCCAGCAGCTACCCGGGATCCGAAGCTTTCTTT.

This clonotype was found many times. The V call is TRBV6-2 or TRBV6-3, the J call TRBJ2-5; the D is unclear. Germline V lookup: CDR1 MNHEY, CDR2 SVGEGT. This CDR3 has 12 residues. The V gene lost 7 bases and the J gene lost 1 base, with 7 bases spanning the gap. The CDR3 loop is CASISVQETQYF. As DNA, the CDR3 is TGTGCCAGCATAAGCGTCCAAGAGACCCAGTACTTC.

V is TRBV20-1 and J is TRBJ2-1; the match to TRBD1 covers 11 bases. The germline V gene encodes CDR1 DFQATT and CDR2 SNEGSKA (reference sequence). J gave up 4 bases and V 5 bases, and 4 bases lay outside the gene matches. This CDR3 has 14 amino acids. The CDR3 reads CSAQGQGGYNEQFF. The CDR3 coding sequence is TGCAGTGCTCAGGGACAGGGGGGATACAATGAGCAGTTCTTC.

The table lists this clonotype with many counts. The gene calls are TRBV5-4 and TRBJ1-3, with a possible D match to TRBD1 (5 bases). V lost 4 bases and J lost 9, with 20 bases in between. The CDR3 has 15 residues. Germline CDR1 and CDR2: SGHNT and YYREEE (reference sequence). The CDR3, as DNA: TGTGCCAGCAGCACCGGGGGTTCTCTTGAACGCACCATATATTTT. Translated: CASSTGGSLERTIYF.

CDR3 region: CSARVTGVLHEQYF. CDR3 DNA: TGCAGTGCTAGAGTAACAGGGGTTCTACACGAGCAGTACTTC. The chain employs TRBV20-1 and TRBJ2-7; 7 bases agree with TRBD1. Losses at the gene ends were 1 base for V and 5 bases for J; bases not matched to a gene: 8. Germline V gene data show CDR1 as DFQATT and CDR2 as SNEGSKA (reference sequence). The CDR3 has 14 amino acids.

The chain combines TRBV6-2 or TRBV6-3 with TRBJ2-2; D gene uncertain. This CDR3 has 13 residues. CDR1 is MNHEY and CDR2 is SVGEGT in the germline V gene. V shed 7 bases and J shed 6 bases, with 12 bases lying between them. The CDR3 DNA reads as TGTGCCAGCATGCTATCGCTAGCCGGGGAGCTGTTTTTT. Its protein is CASMLSLAGELFF.

Many counts were recorded for this clonotype. For the CDR3, the DNA is TGTGCCAGCAGCTTAGGGGTGGGCAGGAATGAAGCTTTCTTT. Protein sequence: CASSLGVGRNEAFF. The gene calls are TRBV7-2 and TRBJ1-1; D remains ambiguous. The ends were cut back, 1 base at V and 7 bases at J, with 13 bases in the middle. Germline CDR1 reads SGHTA; CDR2 reads FQGNSA. The CDR3 spans 14 residues.

The chain uses TRBV11-1 and TRBJ2-7, with D perhaps TRBD2 (6 bases). CDR1 SGHAT and CDR2 FQDESV come from the germline V gene (reference sequence). The V gene lost 5 bases and the J gene lost 2 bases, with 16 bases spanning the gap. The CDR3 consists of 15 residues. Written as DNA, the CDR3 is TGTGCCAGCAGCCCCGCAGGGCGGGGAGCCTACGAGCAGTACTTC. Translating gives CASSPAGRGAYEQYF.

This clonotype is deemed medium-sized (0.01 to 0.1%). The chain combines TRBV7-2 with TRBJ2-1; 15 bases agree with TRBD2. The CDR3 totals 19 residues. The V segment lost 8 bases and the J segment 6 bases; nucleotides outside the gene matches: 17. The V gene's germline CDR1 is SGHTA and CDR2 FQGNSA. The DNA for the CDR3 is TGTGCCAGCTTGACTGGACTAGCGGGAGGGCCGATTAAACCCAATGAGCAGTTCTTC. This encodes CASLTGLAGGPIKPNEQFF.

There are a few counts of this clonotype. This rearrangement joins TRBV6-2 or TRBV6-3 to TRBJ2-6; D possibly corresponds to TRBD1 (5 bases). Trimming took off 7 bases at V and 2 bases at J, with 9 bases between the two ends. CDR1 is MNHEY and CDR2 is SVGEGT in the germline V gene. The CDR3 is made up of 14 amino acids. The CDR3 sequence: CASTRAAGANVLTF. Here the CDR3 DNA reads TGTGCCAGCACCAGGGCTGCTGGGGCCAACGTCCTGACTTTC.

About this clonotype: A much larger clone is a single base away; this may be a read error. Since the CDR3 does not end with the conserved phenylalanine or tryptophan, this likely comes from a read error. The chain links TRBV12-3 or TRBV12-4 to TRBJ2-3; the D is unclear. Trimming removed 3 bases at V and 6 bases at J, with 4 bases between. The CDR3 contains 11 residues. The CDR3 protein is CASSFSDTQYY. CDR3 coding DNA: TGTGCCAGCAGTTTTTCTGATACGCAGTATTAT.

The sample holds many counts of this clonotype. This sequence joins TRBV7-2 and TRBJ2-3, with a weak D call TRBD2 (5 bases). Looked up from germline, CDR1 is SGHTA and CDR2 is FQGNSA. V lost 2 bases and J lost 5, with 11 bases in between. The length of the CDR3 is 14 residues. CDR3 in DNA: TGTGCCAGCAGCTTAAACAGACGGGGAGATACGCAGTATTTT. This encodes CASSLNRRGDTQYF.

The chain employs TRBV7-9 and TRBJ2-7; maybe TRBD2 (5 bases). The CDR3 sequence is 15 residues long. Germline loops: CDR1 SEHNR, CDR2 FQNEAQ (reference sequence). The V end was cut by 4 bases, the J end by 0 bases, with 13 bases between. CDR3 nucleotides: TGTGCCAGCAGCTGGGGAGACCTGAGCTCCTACGAGCAGTACTTC. Residues: CASSWGDLSSYEQYF.

The rearrangement joins TRBV12-3 or TRBV12-4 to TRBJ1-1, with D unresolved. The CDR3 covers 14 residues. Trimming took off 2 bases at V and 7 bases at J, with 14 bases between the two ends. CDR3 sequence: CASSLTLGIGEAFF. CDR3 sequence (DNA): TGTGCCAGCAGTTTAACCCTCGGGATTGGTGAAGCTTTCTTT.

With respect to this clonotype: This may come from a read error, since a much larger clone is one base off. The chain joins TRBV7-2 to TRBJ2-2; possible D gene TRBD2, 5 bases. This CDR3 has 13 residues. Germline V gives CDR1 SGHTA, CDR2 FQGNSA. CDR3 region: CASSANRAGELLF. In nucleotides, the CDR3 is TGTGCCAGCAGCGCAAATAGGGCCGGGGAGCTGTTGTTT.

This clonotype has a single count. The chain employs TRBV9 and TRBJ2-5, with 7 positions matching TRBD2. The tail of the sequence fits TRBJ2-1 better, so the J call may be wrong. In germline, CDR1 is SGDLS, CDR2 YYNGEE. The CDR3 has 15 amino acids. The CDR3 DNA reads as TGTGCCAGCAGCGTAGTGGGTAGCGGGCACAATGAGCAGTTCTTC. This sequence encodes CASSVVGSGHNEQFF.

This clonotype has only a few counts. The V and J genes are TRBV5-1 and TRBJ2-1; 8 bases are a match to TRBD2. The V gene's germline CDR1 is SGHRS and CDR2 YFSETQ. This CDR3 is built from 15 residues. V shed 4 bases and J 2 bases; nucleotides not matched to a gene: 5. The CDR3 protein is CASSRIAGTYNEQFF. CDR3 DNA: TGCGCCAGCAGCCGGATAGCGGGAACCTACAATGAGCAGTTCTTC.